Presented here are 12 T cell receptor beta chains from one specimen sequenced in a study of OX40 agonist ivuxolimab in advanced cancers. Using immunoSEQ multiplex PCR, the repertoire was profiled, and TCRdb retains in-frame clones only, with some absent. The sample lists approximately 82,000 clones, around 86% occurring once. Sequences were derived from CD4+ or CD8+ T cells sorted from blood, sampled in a trial of the OX40 agonist ivuxolimab. The receptors shown here come from an adult with an advanced solid tumor such as melanoma, head and neck, liver or kidney cancer.

The rearrangement joins TRBV4-2 to TRBJ1-2; D is unresolved. V lost 0 bases and J 5 bases, leaving 13 bases between the germline ends. CDR1 is LGHNA, CDR2 YNFKEQ, per germline. This CDR3 spans 15 amino acids. CDR3 residues: CASSQDLPGPYGYTF. The CDR3, as DNA: TGTGCCAGCAGCCAAGATCTCCCCGGGCCTTATGGCTACACCTTC.

The V gene is TRBV5-1, the J gene TRBJ2-2; D might be TRBD2 (6 bases). The CDR3 is 15 amino acids. V was clipped by 0 bases and J by 2 bases, with 8 bases between them. Germline assignment: CDR1 SGHRS and CDR2 YFSETQ. The CDR3 nucleotides are TGCGCCAGCAGCTTGGCCGCGGGAAACACCGGGGAGCTGTTTTTT. It specifies CASSLAAGNTGELFF. Based on the CDR3 plus reference TRBV5-1 and TRBJ2-2, the full variable domain is KAGVTQTPRYLIKTRGQQVTLSCSPISGHRSVSWYQQTPGQGLQFLFEYFSETQRNKGNFPGRFSGRQFSNSRSEMNVSTLELGDSALYLCASSLAAGNTGELFFGEGSRLTVL.

The V gene is TRBV18, the J gene TRBJ2-2; a weak D match, TRBD2 (6 bases). Trimming removed 5 bases at V and 7 bases at J, with 14 bases between. CDR3 length equals 14 residues. Germline lookup yields CDR1 KGHSH and CDR2 LQKENI. This CDR3 is CASSDSRGNGELFF. The DNA for the CDR3 is TGTGCCAGCTCAGACAGTCGGGGGAACGGGGAGCTGTTTTTT.

This clone was seen just once. The gene calls are TRBV7-8 and TRBJ2-1, with D perhaps being TRBD1 or TRBD2 (5 bases each). V was pared by 5 bases and J by 7 bases, with 18 bases between. Per the germline V gene, CDR1 is SGHVS and CDR2 is FQNEAQ. The CDR3 is made up of 15 amino acids. CDR3 coding DNA: TGTGCCAGCAGCGAGAGGGTTGGGACGAGAAATGAGCAGTTCTTC. It translates to CASSERVGTRNEQFF.

V usage is TRBV5-1 and J usage is TRBJ1-1; D is unclear. The CDR3 loop spans 15 amino acids. Germline V gene lookup returns CDR1 SGHRS and CDR2 YFSETQ. Trimming pared 4 bases from V and 5 bases from J, leaving 18 bases between. CDR3 coding DNA: TGCGCCAGCAGCGAGATGGACGGGAGCGGTACTGAAGCTTTCTTT. It is translated as CASSEMDGSGTEAFF.

The chain combines TRBV6-1 with TRBJ1-5; 7 bases are shared with TRBD1. The CDR3 totals 14 residues. J lost 4 bases, V lost 5 bases, and 5 bases had no gene match. The germline CDR1 and CDR2 sequences are MNHNS and SASEGT. CDR3 sequence reads: CASSTTGTNQPQHF. In nucleotides, the CDR3 is TGTGCCAGCAGTACGACAGGGACGAATCAGCCCCAGCATTTT.

The chain has TRBV27 and TRBJ2-3; 14 bases match TRBD2. Germline CDR1 and CDR2: MNHEY and SMNVEV (reference sequence). After removal of 2 bases from V and 4 bases from J, the junction contained 8 bases not matched to a gene. The CDR3 is 18 amino acids. The CDR3 sequence: CASSLTPSGLAGADTQYF. CDR3 coding DNA: TGTGCCAGCAGTTTAACCCCTTCGGGACTAGCGGGAGCAGATACGCAGTATTTT.

This clone was counted once. The chain carries TRBV6-1 and TRBJ1-5, with D uncertain. V lost 6 bases and J lost 7, with 13 bases in between. Germline V lookup: CDR1 MNHNS, CDR2 SASEGT. The CDR3 has 13 residues. Written as DNA, the CDR3 is TGTGCCAGCAGAGGATCACGCGGGCAGCCCCAGCATTTT. It is translated as CASRGSRGQPQHF.

The V gene is TRBV28, the J gene TRBJ1-2; 10 nucleotides line up with TRBD1. The CDR3 consists of 15 residues. Trimming at V came to 3 bases and at J to 5 bases, leaving 6 bases not matched to a gene. The germline V gene encodes CDR1 MDHEN and CDR2 SYDVKM. CDR3 in DNA: TGTGCCAGCAGTTTCTCCGGGACAGGGGATTATGGCTACACCTTC. Its protein product is CASSFSGTGDYGYTF.

The chain carries TRBV5-1 and TRBJ2-7, with D possibly called TRBD1 or TRBD2 (5 bases each). V lost 4 bases and J lost 5, with 13 bases in between. Germline CDR1 and CDR2: SGHRS and YFSETQ. The CDR3 runs 13 residues. CDR3 DNA sequence: TGCGCCAGCAGCCTACAAGAGGGGAACGAGCAGTACTTC. Its protein is CASSLQEGNEQYF.

The chain uses TRBV25-1 and TRBJ1-1; D may be TRBD1 (6 bases). CDR3 length: 15 amino acids. Looked up from germline, CDR1 is MGHDK and CDR2 is SYGVNS. The ends were cut back, 4 bases at V and 3 bases at J, with 15 bases in the middle. DNA of the CDR3: TGTGCCAGCAGTGCCCCTTCAGGGGCGGACACTGAAGCTTTCTTT. Translating gives CASSAPSGADTEAFF.

J is TRBJ1-1 and V is TRBV5-1; D might be TRBD1 (5 bases). V was pared by 0 bases and J by 2 bases, with 17 bases between. CDR3 length: 17 residues. The germline CDR1 and CDR2 sequences are SGHRS and YFSETQ. The CDR3 DNA reads TGCGCCAGCAGCTTGGGGGCCCAGACAGCGAGAAACACTGAAGCTTTCTTT. Its translation is CASSLGAQTARNTEAFF. Full variable domain (remainder filled in from reference TRBV5-1 and TRBJ1-1): KAGVTQTPRYLIKTRGQQVTLSCSPISGHRSVSWYQQTPGQGLQFLFEYFSETQRNKGNFPGRFSGRQFSNSRSEMNVSTLELGDSALYLCASSLGAQTARNTEAFFGQGTRLTVV.